The 5 T cell receptor beta chains below were found in one sample sequenced in a study of OX40 agonist ivuxolimab in advanced cancers. Sequencing used immunoSEQ multiplex PCR; TCRdb keeps in-frame clones, though not all of them. The sample lists about 73,000 clones, roughly nine tenths seen once, with under 0.75% in the top ten. Here the sequenced sample was CD4+ or CD8+ T cells sorted from blood, taken in a trial of the OX40 agonist ivuxolimab. The receptors shown here come from an adult with an advanced solid tumor such as melanoma, head and neck, liver or kidney cancer.

The rearrangement uses TRBV11-2 and TRBJ2-1; 9 bases map to TRBD2. Germline CDR1 and CDR2: SGHAT and FQNNGV. The CDR3 is 16 residues long. Trimming took 5 bases from V and 7 from J; bases not matched to a gene: 12. This chain's CDR3 is CASSPQGGGARNEQFF. CDR3 DNA sequence: TGTGCCAGCAGCCCCCAGGGCGGGGGGGCCAGAAATGAGCAGTTCTTC.

The V gene is TRBV7-2, the J gene TRBJ1-2; D is perhaps TRBD1 (6 bases). Per the germline V gene, CDR1 is SGHTA and CDR2 is FQGNSA. The CDR3 length is 15 residues. V shed 5 bases and J shed 6 bases, with 19 bases lying between them. CDR3 nucleotides: TGTGCCAGCAGCCTACAAGCCGGGGGCTCGGATGGCTACACCTTC. Translating gives CASSLQAGGSDGYTF.

The chain uses TRBV10-2 and TRBJ1-5; possibly TRBD1 for D (6 bases). This CDR3 region has 16 residues. CDR1 and CDR2 from the germline V gene are WSHSY and SAAADI. The V end lost 0 bases, the J end lost 4 bases, and 13 bases lay between the germline ends. The CDR3 region is CASSESGGQTNQPQHF. Here the CDR3 DNA reads TGCGCCAGCAGTGAGTCAGGAGGACAGACGAATCAGCCCCAGCATTTT.

V and J are TRBV5-1 and TRBJ1-5; TRBD1 matches at 11 bases. The germline CDR1 and CDR2 sequences are SGHRS and YFSETQ. Trimming cost V 4 bases and J 3 bases; bases outside gene matches: 6. CDR3 size: 16 residues. Here the CDR3 reads CASSTGTGGPNQPQHF. The CDR3 DNA reads TGCGCCAGCAGCACAGGGACAGGGGGTCCCAATCAGCCCCAGCATTTT. The full variable domain, completed using reference TRBV5-1 and TRBJ1-5, is KAGVTQTPRYLIKTRGQQVTLSCSPISGHRSVSWYQQTPGQGLQFLFEYFSETQRNKGNFPGRFSGRQFSNSRSEMNVSTLELGDSALYLCASSTGTGGPNQPQHFGDGTRLSIL.

The chain carries TRBV7-8 and TRBJ2-5; 8 nucleotides align to TRBD2. J lost 1 base, V lost 4 bases, and 5 bases had no gene match. The CDR3 has 15 residues. CDR1 is SGHVS and CDR2 is FQNEAQ in the germline V gene. The chain's CDR3 is CASSYSGLAQETQYF. Written as DNA, the CDR3 is TGTGCCAGCAGCTACTCCGGACTAGCCCAAGAGACCCAGTACTTC.